The 5 T cell receptor beta chains below all came from one sample that was sequenced in a study of blood T cell repertoires in COVID-19. Assay used: immunoSEQ multiplex PCR; TCRdb lists only in-frame clones, some missing. Of roughly 100,000 clones detected, over 60% appear once; the ten largest clones hold roughly 6.6%. The specimen sequenced was peripheral blood. The origin of the receptors is a man between 65 and 79 years old with acute or convalescent COVID-19.

This sequence joins TRBV30 and TRBJ1-3; 7 bases align to TRBD1. There are 14 residues in the CDR3. From germline, CDR1 is GTSNPN and CDR2 SVGIG (reference sequence). V lost 3 bases to trimming and J lost 1 base; unmatched junction nucleotides: 3. The CDR3 coding sequence is TGTGCCTGGAGGGCGGACAGGTCTGGAAACACCATATATTTT. Its translation: CAWRADRSGNTIYF.

This chain uses TRBV9 with TRBJ2-7; D not certain. The V end lost 0 bases, the J end lost 2 bases, and 9 bases lay between the germline ends. Germline CDR1 and CDR2: SGDLS and YYNGEE. The CDR3 is made up of 14 amino acids. Here the CDR3 DNA reads TGTGCCAGCAGCGTAGTTGCTGAGACCTACGAGCAGTACTTC. Its protein product is CASSVVAETYEQYF.

This clone was found once. The V call is TRBV28, the J call TRBJ1-3, with 7 bases aligning to TRBD1. There are 15 residues in the CDR3. Germline V gene lookup returns CDR1 MDHEN and CDR2 SYDVKM. J lost 0 bases, V lost 4 bases, and 3 bases had no gene match. Here the CDR3 reads CASSWGTVSGNTIYF. CDR3 nucleotides: TGTGCCAGCAGTTGGGGGACAGTCTCTGGAAACACCATATATTTT.

CDR3 DNA sequence: TGTGCCAGCAGCCAAACGACGGCGGCAGATGGCTACACCTTC. Translated, it gives CASSQTTAADGYTF. The chain uses TRBV3-1 (or the pseudogene TRBV3-2) and TRBJ1-2; D is unclear. The CDR3 runs to 14 residues. Trimming cost V 2 bases and J 6 bases, with 13 bases left between them. CDR1 and CDR2 from the germline V gene are LGHDT and YNNKEL (reference sequence).

The chain uses TRBV28 and TRBJ2-7; 9 bases are a match to TRBD2. The germline CDR1 and CDR2 sequences are MDHEN and SYDVKM. J gave up 0 bases and V 8 bases, and 11 bases lay outside the gene matches. The CDR3 sequence is 16 residues long. This chain's CDR3 is CASHGAIAGVSYEQYF. The CDR3 nucleotides read TGTGCCAGCCATGGGGCAATAGCGGGGGTCTCCTACGAGCAGTACTTC.